This T cell receptor beta chain came from a study of regulatory and conventional T cells in RAG deficiency. Study-level background: Hypomorphic RAG mutations in CID or atypical SCID frequently accompany autoimmunity.

The assay was immunoSEQ multiplex PCR, and TCRdb's table has in-frame clones only and misses some. Among 2,000 to 3,000 clones listed, about 80% were seen once. The sorted conventional CD4+ T cells were CD25-low and CD127-high, with genomic DNA sequenced. Study-wide results and caveats: Shannon entropy fell and Simpson indices rose in RAG-deficient patients. Sorted Omenn CD25-high CD127-low cells may not be bona fide Tregs. Shorter CDR3s in all patient subsets; >85% Treg-Tconv overlap in Omenn.

Remarks on this clone: Its antigen is unidentified.

This CDR3 is built from 16 residues. CDR1 and CDR2 (germline): SGDLS, YYNGEE. V dropped 3 bases and J dropped 4; count of bases not matched to a gene: 7. The sequence was obtained from a human donor with RAG deficiency presenting as severe combined immunodeficiency. The chain couples TRBV9 to TRBJ2-2, with 9 bases that match TRBD1. The source material was CD4+ effector T cells sorted from blood. The DNA for the CDR3 is TGTGCCAGCAGCGCCAGGCGGACAGGGGCCACCGGGGAGCTGTTTTTT. Its translation is CASSARRTGATGELFF.